The 2 T cell receptor beta chains in this list originate from one sample, sequenced in a study of cytotoxic CD8 clonotypes in ibrutinib-treated CLL. The protocol was immunoSEQ multiplex PCR, while the TCRdb copy is restricted to in-frame clones and leaves out a portion. The data show some 170,000 clones, roughly 88% seen once. The sequencing used PBMCs, collected at disease progression, from a patient treated with ibrutinib. These TCRs come from a human donor with chronic lymphocytic leukemia.

The chain has TRBV13 and TRBJ2-7; the match to TRBD2 covers 10 bases. Germline V gives CDR1 PRHDT, CDR2 FYEKMQ (reference sequence). This CDR3 spans 15 amino acids. V lost 0 bases to trimming and J lost 3 bases; unmatched junction nucleotides: 2. The CDR3 region is CASSLGLAGIYEQYF. In DNA, the CDR3 is TGTGCCAGCAGCTTAGGACTAGCGGGGATCTACGAGCAGTACTTC.

This clone was counted only a few times. V and J are TRBV2 and TRBJ1-2, with TRBD1 matching 7 bases. This CDR3 comprises 12 residues. V was clipped by 9 bases and J by 2 bases; unmatched bases: 3. CDR1 SNHLY and CDR2 FYNNEI come from the germline V gene. CDR3 residues: CARGGQNYGYTF. The CDR3 coding sequence is TGTGCCAGAGGGGGACAGAACTATGGCTACACCTTC.